The 28 T cell receptor beta chains below come from one sample, sequenced in a study of beta chain features in type 1 diabetes. Findings and caveats of the study: TCRB CDR3s were moderately but significantly shorter in Type 1 diabetes patients in all four CD4+ subsets.

These receptors are not linked to any known antigen. Expressed TCRB transcripts were sequenced because the entire RNA isolate underwent reverse transcription. The data were produced by immunoSEQ multiplex PCR, yet TCRdb's version contains in-frame clones alone and is incomplete. The data show 600,000 to 700,000 clones, around 12% seen once. The specimen sequenced was naive CD4+ T cells from blood. The origin of the receptors is a man aged 30-40 years with type 1 diabetes.

This clone has only a few counts. The chain uses TRBV7-3 and TRBJ2-2; D remains unclear. V was trimmed by 0 bases and J by 0 bases, leaving 2 bases between them. This CDR3 has 14 amino acids. Germline assignment: CDR1 SGHTA and CDR2 FQGTGA. The CDR3 DNA follows: TGTGCCAGCAGCTTAACAGCGAACACCGGGGAGCTGTTTTTT. It yields the protein CASSLTANTGELFF.

This clone was detected only a few times. This chain joins TRBV7-6 and TRBJ1-2; D call uncertain. Trimming stripped 0 bases from V and 4 bases from J, with 12 bases between. Germline-derived CDR1 and CDR2 are SGHVS and FNYEAQ. The CDR3 sequence is 15 residues long. CDR3 in DNA: TGTGCCAGCAGCTTAGCGTCGGGCAGCGCCTATGGCTACACCTTC. It yields the protein CASSLASGSAYGYTF.

The table lists this clone with a few counts. The chain carries TRBV7-9 and TRBJ1-5; no firm D call. The CDR3 has 13 amino acids. The ends were cut back, 5 bases at V and 4 bases at J, with 9 bases in the middle. CDR1 is SEHNR, CDR2 FQNEAQ, per germline (reference sequence). Here the CDR3 DNA reads TGTGCCAGCAGCGTGGACGGGAATCAGCCCCAGCATTTT. This translates into CASSVDGNQPQHF.

This clone was detected only a few times. The genes are TRBV5-4 and TRBJ2-1; D perhaps matches TRBD2 (6 bases). The V gene lost 0 bases and the J gene lost 1 base, with 11 bases spanning the gap. This CDR3 has 16 amino acids. Germline V gives CDR1 SGHNT, CDR2 YYREEE (reference sequence). CDR3 in amino acids: CASSLVPGLSYNEQFF. The CDR3 bases are TGTGCCAGCAGCTTGGTCCCGGGACTTTCCTACAATGAGCAGTTCTTC.

The sample holds a few counts of this clone. The rearrangement uses TRBV30 and TRBJ2-7; D not resolved. V dropped 3 bases and J dropped 0 bases, with 12 bases sitting between them. The CDR3 spans 14 residues. Germline V gene sequence: CDR1 GTSNPN, CDR2 SVGIG (reference sequence). The DNA of the CDR3 is TGTGCCTGGAGGCGAAGCCTAAGCTCCTACGAGCAGTACTTC. As protein: CAWRRSLSSYEQYF.

This clone has a handful of counts. This rearrangement joins TRBV7-2 to TRBJ1-2; D is ambiguous. This CDR3 has 12 amino acids. V was trimmed by 1 base and J by 8 bases, leaving 8 bases between them. The germline V gene encodes CDR1 SGHTA and CDR2 FQGNSA. CDR3 DNA: TGTGCCAGCAGCTTAGAAGAAGGGGGCTACACCTTC. It specifies CASSLEEGGYTF.

The chain joins TRBV4-3 to TRBJ2-7; 7 bases map to TRBD1. The germline V gene has CDR1 LGHNA and CDR2 YSLEER. This CDR3 spans 13 amino acids. J lost 5 bases, V lost 1 base, and 2 bases had no gene match. The CDR3 is CASSQVGGHEQYF. DNA of the CDR3: TGCGCCAGCAGCCAAGTAGGGGGCCACGAGCAGTACTTC.

This clone was seen a few times. The chain employs TRBV9 and TRBJ2-5, with 9 bases lining up with TRBD1. The last part of the DNA fits TRBJ2-7 better; the J call may be wrong. CDR3 length: 15 amino acids. CDR1 is SGDLS, CDR2 YYNGEE, per germline. The CDR3 coding sequence is TGTGCCAGCAGCGCGACGGGACAGGGCTCTGACGAGCAGTACTTC. It is translated as CASSATGQGSDEQYF.

This clone showed up just a few times. The chain combines TRBV4-3 with TRBJ1-2; no reliable D call. Trimming stripped 6 bases from V and 3 bases from J, with 17 bases between. From germline, CDR1 is LGHNA and CDR2 YSLEER. This CDR3 has 15 amino acids. CDR3 residues: CASRTAVDSHYGYTF. The DNA of the CDR3 is TGCGCCAGCAGAACGGCGGTAGATAGTCACTATGGCTACACCTTC.

The V call is TRBV7-3, the J call TRBJ2-2, with D perhaps given as TRBD1 or TRBD2 (5 bases each). With 3 bases removed from V and 6 bases from J, the gap between germline ends came to 8 bases. The CDR3 runs 13 residues. Germline lookup yields CDR1 SGHTA and CDR2 FQGTGA. The CDR3 sequence is CASSFRGPGELFF. The CDR3 DNA is TGTGCCAGCAGCTTTAGGGGACCCGGGGAGCTGTTTTTT. The full variable domain, with the rest looked up from reference TRBV7-3 and TRBJ2-2, is GAGVSQTPSNKVTEKGKYVELRCDPISGHTALYWYRQSLGQGPEFLIYFQGTGAADDSGLPNDRFFAVRPEGSVSTLKIQRTERGDSAVYLCASSFRGPGELFFGEGSRLTVL.

The chain uses TRBV29-1 and TRBJ1-3; 9 nucleotides line up with TRBD1. Trimming cost V 5 bases and J 3 bases; bases outside gene matches: 5. The CDR3 loop spans 14 amino acids. Germline V gives CDR1 SQVTM, CDR2 ANQGSEA. Written as DNA, the CDR3 is TGCAGCGTTTCGGGACAGGGTTATGGAAACACCATATATTTT. This codes for CSVSGQGYGNTIYF.

This clone was seen a few times. V is TRBV7-2 and J is TRBJ2-5, with TRBD2 matching 11 bases. Judging by the DNA end, TRBJ2-7 fits better; the J call may be wrong. There are 15 residues in the CDR3. Germline lookup yields CDR1 SGHTA and CDR2 FQGNSA. CDR3 sequence reads: CASSVTSGGGYEQYF. The DNA of the CDR3 is TGTGCCAGCAGCGTTACTAGCGGGGGTGGTTACGAGCAGTACTTC.

This clone turned up a few times. This chain links TRBV29-1 with TRBJ1-2; 11 bases fit TRBD1. The CDR3 totals 15 residues. Trimming took 6 bases from V and 0 from J; bases not matched to a gene: 6. Germline CDR1 reads SQVTM; CDR2 reads ANQGSEA. For the CDR3, the DNA is TGCAGCGTCCCCGGGACAGGGGGGGCTAACTATGGCTACACCTTC. It yields the protein CSVPGTGGANYGYTF.

This clone has more than one count but fewer than ten. The V and J genes are TRBV4-2 and TRBJ2-2; D perhaps matches TRBD1 (6 bases). Looked up from germline, CDR1 is LGHNA and CDR2 is YNFKEQ. Trimming shortened V by 0 bases and J by 1 base, and 12 bases separated the two germline ends. This CDR3 contains 17 residues. Here the CDR3 DNA reads TGTGCCAGCAGCCAAGATCGGAACAGGGTGAACACCGGGGAGCTGTTTTTT. Translated: CASSQDRNRVNTGELFF.

V and J are TRBV6-1 and TRBJ2-3; D may correspond to TRBD1 or TRBD2 (6 bases each). The germline V and J ends were trimmed by 4 bases and 1 base, with 12 bases remaining between them. The CDR3 extends over 15 amino acids. The germline V gene encodes CDR1 MNHNS and CDR2 SASEGT. The chain's CDR3 is CASSAQGGGTDTQYF. In DNA form, the CDR3 reads TGTGCCAGCAGTGCACAGGGAGGCGGCACAGATACGCAGTATTTT.

The chain carries TRBV7-2 and TRBJ1-2, with D unresolved. Trimming left V 5 bases short and J 4 bases short, with 8 bases between. The CDR3 is 12 amino acids. Germline V gives CDR1 SGHTA, CDR2 FQGNSA. CDR3 region: CASSPRTYGYTF. In DNA, the CDR3 is TGTGCCAGCAGCCCGCGGACCTATGGCTACACCTTC. Full variable domain (outside the CDR3, taken from reference TRBV7-2 and TRBJ1-2): GAGVSQSPSNKVTEKGKDVELRCDPISGHTALYWYRQSLGQGLEFLIYFQGNSAPDKSGLPSDRFSAERTGGSVSTLTIQRTQQEDSAVYLCASSPRTYGYTFGSGTRLTVV.

The chain is built from TRBV11-1 and TRBJ1-6, with a tentative D call TRBD1 (5 bases). This CDR3 contains 15 residues. Trimming took 3 bases from V and 6 from J, leaving 12 bases between them. Per the germline V gene, CDR1 is SGHAT and CDR2 is FQDESV (reference sequence). As DNA, the CDR3 is TGTGCCAGCAGCTTCGCGCCAGGGTCTAATTCACCCCTCCACTTT. Residues: CASSFAPGSNSPLHF.

A few counts support this clone. This rearrangement joins TRBV9 to TRBJ2-7; TRBD1 might be the D (6 bases). CDR3 length equals 16 residues. Trimming cost V 0 bases and J 2 bases, with 15 bases left between them. Germline values: CDR1 SGDLS, CDR2 YYNGEE. DNA for the CDR3: TGTGCCAGCAGCGTAGGTGGGGGACATGGCGCCTACGAGCAGTACTTC. It specifies CASSVGGGHGAYEQYF.

The rearrangement joins TRBV7-9 to TRBJ1-5, with D possibly TRBD1 on 5 matching bases. V lost 4 bases to trimming and J lost 10 bases, with 17 bases between them. Germline loops: CDR1 SEHNR, CDR2 FQNEAQ (reference sequence). The CDR3 length is 14 residues. The DNA for the CDR3 is TGTGCCAGCAGCTCTGGGGCAGGGCGAGGCCCCCAGCATTTT. Translated, it gives CASSSGAGRGPQHF.

This clone was seen a handful of times. The chain is built from TRBV7-2 and TRBJ1-4; 7 bases agree with TRBD1. From germline, CDR1 is SGHTA and CDR2 FQGNSA. The CDR3 has 18 residues. J lost 0 bases, V lost 5 bases, and 12 bases had no gene match. CDR3 region: CASSTGTEGTATNEKLFF. The DNA of the CDR3 is TGTGCCAGCAGCACGGGGACAGAGGGGACCGCAACTAATGAAAAACTGTTTTTT.

The chain employs TRBV7-2 and TRBJ1-5, with 8 bases matching TRBD1. There are 13 residues in the CDR3. The trim removed 5 bases at V and 6 bases at J, leaving 3 bases unmatched. Germline assignment: CDR1 SGHTA and CDR2 FQGNSA. CDR3 sequence (DNA): TGTGCCAGCAGCGCGGACAGGGCTCAGCCCCAGCATTTT. It is translated as CASSADRAQPQHF.

The CDR3 spells CASSEEWTVGINGYTF. The CDR3 DNA is TGTGCCAGCAGTGAAGAGTGGACAGTGGGGATCAATGGCTACACCTTC. The chain employs TRBV2 and TRBJ1-2, with D possibly being TRBD1 (6 bases). Trimming stripped 1 base from V and 6 bases from J, with 18 bases between. Germline CDR1 and CDR2: SNHLY and FYNNEI. The CDR3 totals 16 residues. Full variable domain (missing parts from reference TRBV2 and TRBJ1-2): EPEVTQTPSHQVTQMGQEVILRCVPISNHLYFYWYRQILGQKVEFLVSFYNNEISEKSEIFDDQFSVERPDGSNFTLKIRSTKLEDSAMYFCASSEEWTVGINGYTFGSGTRLTVV.

The chain couples TRBV29-1 to TRBJ2-7, with D perhaps being TRBD1 or TRBD2 (6 bases each). Germline V CDR1 and CDR2: SQVTM, ANQGSEA. Trimming removed 1 base at V and 6 bases at J, with 13 bases between. The CDR3 runs to 13 residues. The DNA of the CDR3 is TGCAGCGTTGAAGGGGACGGAGGGGGCGAGCAGTACTTC. This sequence encodes CSVEGDGGGEQYF.

This clone occurred a few times. The V gene is TRBV4-3, the J gene TRBJ1-4; TRBD1 is a possible D gene (5 bases). CDR1 is LGHNA and CDR2 is YSLEER in the germline V gene. Trimming removed 3 bases from V and 0 bases from J, with 11 bases in between. The CDR3 extends over 16 amino acids. CDR3 protein: CASSQPKGTTNEKLFF. DNA for the CDR3: TGCGCCAGCAGCCAGCCCAAGGGGACAACTAATGAAAAACTGTTTTTT.

This clone was seen only a few times. The chain combines TRBV4-1 with TRBJ2-3; D may be TRBD1 (7 bases). The CDR3 sequence is 15 residues long. Germline values: CDR1 MGHRA, CDR2 YSYEKL. V lost 0 bases, J lost 5 bases, and 12 bases lay in between. The CDR3 DNA is TGCGCCAGCAGCCAAGATGCAGGGGGGAGAGATACGCAGTATTTT. This codes for CASSQDAGGRDTQYF.

The V call is TRBV5-4, the J call TRBJ1-6, with D maybe TRBD1 (5 bases). The CDR3 is 15 residues long. Per germline, CDR1 SGHNT and CDR2 YYREEE (reference sequence). The V and J ends lost 4 bases and 2 bases respectively, with 10 bases between them. As DNA, the CDR3 is TGTGCCAGCAGCCCGGGGGTACCCTATAATTCACCCCTCCACTTT. Translated: CASSPGVPYNSPLHF.

This clone was counted only a few times. The chain carries TRBV4-2 and TRBJ1-3; no reliable D call. The CDR3 consists of 14 residues. Germline V lookup: CDR1 LGHNA, CDR2 YNFKEQ. V was clipped by 7 bases and J by 3 bases, with 13 bases between them. The CDR3 region has the DNA TGTGCCAGCACCTTCGGGCCGAATGGAAACACCATATATTTT. Translated: CASTFGPNGNTIYF.

The chain couples TRBV7-2 to TRBJ2-1; TRBD2 aligns across 9 bases. V trimming: 8 bases; J trimming: 4 bases; junction bases outside the gene matches: 9. The CDR3 consists of 15 residues. Germline V gives CDR1 SGHTA, CDR2 FQGNSA. CDR3: CASGPGTSFYNEQFF. The CDR3 coding sequence is TGTGCCAGCGGCCCCGGGACTAGCTTTTACAATGAGCAGTTCTTC.